This T cell receptor (beta chain) was recorded in a study of PD-L1 blockade in urothelial cancer. Study-level background: It was at 3 weeks (second dose) and 6 weeks after treatment start that blood was analyzed.

V dropped 6 bases and J dropped 4 bases, with 12 bases sitting between them. This CDR3 region has 13 residues. The germline gives CDR1 SNHLY, CDR2 FYNNEI. Synthetically made TCR analog templates were put into each PCR as spikes. The data were produced by immunoSEQ multiplex PCR, yet TCRdb's version contains in-frame clones alone and is incomplete. Altogether about 110,000 clones are present, 91% being singletons, with the ten largest covering under 5%. General observations from the study: It was durable-benefit patients whose tumor-associated blood clones expanded more at 3 weeks.

A word on this clone: Its antigen is still unknown.

Time point denoted: peripheral blood 6 weeks after treatment start. This TCR was sampled from a man aged 55-75 years with urothelial cancer. The sequencing here drew on PBMCs, taken around atezolizumab (anti-PD-L1) treatment. The chain is built from TRBV2 and TRBJ2-5; weak D call: TRBD1 (7 bases). The CDR3 loop reads CASRSGGRETQYF. The CDR3, as DNA: TGTGCCAGCAGGTCAGGGGGGCGAGAGACCCAGTACTTC.